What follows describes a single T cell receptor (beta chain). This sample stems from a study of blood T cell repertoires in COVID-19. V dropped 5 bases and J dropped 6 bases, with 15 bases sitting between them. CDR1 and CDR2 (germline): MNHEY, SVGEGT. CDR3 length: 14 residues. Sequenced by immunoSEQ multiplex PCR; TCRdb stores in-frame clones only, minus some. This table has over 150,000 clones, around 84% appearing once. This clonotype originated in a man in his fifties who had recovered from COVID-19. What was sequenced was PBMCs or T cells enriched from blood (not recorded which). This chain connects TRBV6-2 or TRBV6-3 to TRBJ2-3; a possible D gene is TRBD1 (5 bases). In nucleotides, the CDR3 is TGTGCCAGCAGTCAGGGCAGGCACAACGATACGCAGTATTTT. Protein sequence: CASSQGRHNDTQYF.